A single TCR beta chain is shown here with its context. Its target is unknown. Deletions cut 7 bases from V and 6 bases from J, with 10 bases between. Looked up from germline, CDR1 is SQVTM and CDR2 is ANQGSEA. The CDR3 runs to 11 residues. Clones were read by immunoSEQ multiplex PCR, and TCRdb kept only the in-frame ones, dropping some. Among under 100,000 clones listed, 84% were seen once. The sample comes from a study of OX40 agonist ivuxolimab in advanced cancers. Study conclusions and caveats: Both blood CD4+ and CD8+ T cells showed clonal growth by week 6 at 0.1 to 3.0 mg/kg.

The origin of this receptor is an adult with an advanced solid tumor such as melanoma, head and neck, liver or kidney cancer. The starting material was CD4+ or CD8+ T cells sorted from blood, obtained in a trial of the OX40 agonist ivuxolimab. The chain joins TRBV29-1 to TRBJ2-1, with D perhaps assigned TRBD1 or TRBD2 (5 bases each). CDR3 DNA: TGCAGCGCCGGGGCCAGCAATGAGCAGTTCTTC. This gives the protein CSAGASNEQFF.